These 21 T cell receptor beta chains share one sample of origin, sequenced in a study of blood T cell repertoires in COVID-19. Some clones are missing from TCRdb's copy, which holds only in-frame ones; the method was immunoSEQ multiplex PCR. In the table there are tens of thousands of clones, roughly 74% of which are singletons. Sequencing input: peripheral blood. All receptors derive from a woman older than 75 with acute or convalescent COVID-19.

This clone is a singleton in its sample. The chain recombines TRBV18 with TRBJ2-2; D is unresolved. The CDR3 has 15 amino acids. Deletions cut 0 bases from V and 5 bases from J, with 10 bases between. Germline loops: CDR1 KGHSH, CDR2 LQKENI. The CDR3 sequence: CASSPPNSETGELFF. The CDR3 DNA reads as TGTGCCAGCTCACCACCGAACAGTGAGACCGGGGAGCTGTTTTTT.

This clone occurred once. The V gene is TRBV5-1, the J gene TRBJ1-1; possibly TRBD1 for D (5 bases). V lost 3 bases and J 7 bases, leaving 13 bases between the germline ends. This CDR3 contains 13 residues. Looked up from germline, CDR1 is SGHRS and CDR2 is YFSETQ. Here the CDR3 DNA reads TGCGCCAGCAGCTATGGGGGGGACCGTGAAGCTTTCTTT. This encodes CASSYGGDREAFF.

The chain carries TRBV6-5 and TRBJ2-7; 7 bases map to TRBD1. The CDR3 runs 15 residues. CDR1 and CDR2 from the germline V gene are MNHEY and SVGAGI. V gave up 2 bases and J gave up 1 base; unmatched junction bases: 5. CDR3 region: CASSYRQGPSYEQYF. The CDR3 nucleotides are TGTGCCAGCAGTTACCGACAGGGCCCTTCCTACGAGCAGTACTTC.

The chain is built from TRBV4-2 and TRBJ1-1, with 7 bases fitting TRBD1. CDR1 and CDR2 (germline): LGHNA, YNFKEQ. The trim removed 4 bases at V and 7 bases at J, leaving 12 bases unmatched. The CDR3 consists of 15 residues. CDR3 nucleotides: TGTGCCAGCAGCCCCACCGCCGACAGGGACGGTGAAGCTTTCTTT. Its translation: CASSPTADRDGEAFF.

The chain combines TRBV16 with TRBJ1-6, with 8 positions matching TRBD1. V gave up 4 bases and J gave up 7 bases; unmatched junction bases: 3. This CDR3 region has 14 residues. CDR1 and CDR2 (germline): KGHSY, FQNENV. CDR3 region: CASSLRQGNSPLHF. For the CDR3, the DNA is TGTGCCAGCAGCCTCCGACAGGGGAATTCACCCCTCCACTTT.

CDR3 DNA: TGTGCCAGTTCCGGGAGGGGAGAGACCCAGTACTTC. This encodes CASSGRGETQYF. The chain is built from TRBV6-5 and TRBJ2-5; TRBD2 matches 8 bases. V was clipped by 9 bases and J by 4 bases; unmatched bases: 4. Per the germline V gene, CDR1 is MNHEY and CDR2 is SVGAGI. CDR3 length: 12 amino acids.

This chain connects TRBV5-5 to TRBJ2-2, with 9 bases aligning to TRBD1. The V gene end was trimmed by 4 bases and the J gene end by 5 bases; junction bases not matched to a gene: 6. This CDR3 has 15 amino acids. Per germline, CDR1 SGHKS and CDR2 YYEKEE (reference sequence). CDR3 sequence reads: CASSEGTGWTGELFF. The CDR3 coding sequence is TGTGCCAGCAGCGAGGGGACAGGGTGGACCGGGGAGCTGTTTTTT.

This chain uses TRBV19 with TRBJ1-2, with TRBD1 identical over 9 bases. Germline V gene lookup returns CDR1 LNHDA and CDR2 SQIVND (reference sequence). This CDR3 spans 16 amino acids. The V and J ends lost 3 bases and 5 bases, in that order; junction bases with no gene match: 10. The CDR3: CASSIGTGTPWYGYTF. DNA of the CDR3: TGTGCCAGTAGTATCGGGACAGGGACCCCCTGGTATGGCTACACCTTC. The full variable domain, its missing parts supplied by reference TRBV19 and TRBJ1-2, is DGGITQSPKYLFRKEGQNVTLSCEQNLNHDAMYWYRQDPGQGLRLIYYSQIVNDFQKGDIAEGYSVSREKKESFPLTVTSAQKNPTAFYLCASSIGTGTPWYGYTFGSGTRLTVV.

This clone showed up just a few times. The chain employs TRBV19 and TRBJ2-5, with D possibly being TRBD2 (5 bases). The germline CDR1 and CDR2 sequences are LNHDA and SQIVND (reference sequence). V was clipped by 4 bases and J by 2 bases, with 14 bases between them. The CDR3 sequence is 15 residues long. The CDR3 nucleotides read TGTGCCAGTAGTAAAGGAGGCCGGCTTCAAGAGACCCAGTACTTC. Translation gives CASSKGGRLQETQYF.

The table lists this clone with many counts. J is TRBJ1-6 and V is TRBV28; D possibly corresponds to TRBD1 (5 bases). The germline gives CDR1 MDHEN, CDR2 SYDVKM. The CDR3 loop spans 16 amino acids. V shed 7 bases and J shed 0 bases, with 13 bases lying between them. The CDR3 loop reads CASTNGGSSYNSPLHF. CDR3 coding DNA: TGTGCCAGCACGAACGGGGGGAGCTCCTATAATTCACCCCTCCACTTT.

This chain uses TRBV9 with TRBJ2-1, with D uncertain. Trimming cost V 0 bases and J 8 bases, with 9 bases left between them. From germline, CDR1 is SGDLS and CDR2 YYNGEE. This CDR3 is built from 13 residues. CDR3: CASSVVFSDEQFF. The CDR3 DNA is TGTGCCAGCAGCGTAGTGTTTTCCGATGAGCAGTTCTTC.

The chain recombines TRBV5-6 with TRBJ2-1; 13 bases line up with TRBD2. CDR1 and CDR2 (germline): SGHDT, YYEEEE. There are 15 residues in the CDR3. V trimming: 4 bases; J trimming: 6 bases; junction bases outside the gene matches: 4. The chain's CDR3 is CASSLRTSGSNEQFF. CDR3 DNA sequence: TGTGCCAGCAGCCTTAGGACTAGCGGGAGCAATGAGCAGTTCTTC.

The V call is TRBV29-1, the J call TRBJ1-4; D gene ambiguous. V lost 0 bases and J lost 5, with 7 bases in between. Per germline, CDR1 SQVTM and CDR2 ANQGSEA. The CDR3 extends over 13 amino acids. The CDR3 loop is CSVEDSENEKLFF. The CDR3 nucleotides are TGCAGCGTTGAAGACAGTGAAAATGAAAAACTGTTTTTT. Full variable domain (outside the CDR3, taken from reference TRBV29-1 and TRBJ1-4): SAVISQKPSRDICQRGTSLTIQCQVDSQVTMMFWYRQQPGQSLTLIATANQGSEATYESGFVIDKFPISRPNLTFSTLTVSNMSPEDSSIYLCSVEDSENEKLFFGSGTQLSVL.

The J gene is TRBJ2-3, the V gene TRBV27; D is possibly TRBD1 (6 bases). The germline CDR1 and CDR2 sequences are MNHEY and SMNVEV (reference sequence). V was cut by 3 bases and J by 0 bases, with 13 bases left in between. The CDR3 contains 16 residues. CDR3: CASSFKQGISTDTQYF. CDR3 bases: TGTGCCAGCAGTTTTAAACAGGGTATCAGCACAGATACGCAGTATTTT.

This clone was seen once. V is TRBV6-1 and J is TRBJ2-5; 12 bases map to TRBD2. CDR1 and CDR2 from the germline V gene are MNHNS and SASEGT. This CDR3 is built from 15 residues. Losses at the gene ends were 2 bases for V and 6 bases for J; bases not matched to a gene: 4. CDR3 bases: TGTGCCAGCAGTGAACTAGCGGGAGGGCCTAAGACCCAGTACTTC. The encoded protein is CASSELAGGPKTQYF.

The chain carries TRBV2 and TRBJ1-4; 9 bases are shared with TRBD1. J gave up 8 bases and V 6 bases, and 7 bases lay outside the gene matches. The CDR3 length is 14 residues. CDR1 is SNHLY, CDR2 FYNNEI, per germline. CDR3 nucleotide sequence: TGTGCCAGCAGCCCACAGGGGGCGGAAGAAAAACTGTTTTTT. Amino acids: CASSPQGAEEKLFF.

This clone was seen more than once but under ten times. This chain links TRBV7-3 with TRBJ2-3; 7 bases agree with TRBD2. This CDR3 spans 15 amino acids. V trimming: 1 base; J trimming: 4 bases; junction bases outside the gene matches: 5. Germline assignment: CDR1 SGHTA and CDR2 FQGTGA. In DNA, the CDR3 is TGTGCCAGCAGCTTAAACCCACTAGCGTCAGATACGCAGTATTTT. It is translated as CASSLNPLASDTQYF. The entire variable domain, with the rest obtained from reference TRBV7-3 and TRBJ2-3, is as follows: GAGVSQTPSNKVTEKGKYVELRCDPISGHTALYWYRQSLGQGPEFLIYFQGTGAADDSGLPNDRFFAVRPEGSVSTLKIQRTERGDSAVYLCASSLNPLASDTQYFGPGTRLTVL.

V and J are TRBV12-5 and TRBJ2-1; 8 bases match TRBD2. CDR1 and CDR2 (germline): LGHNT, FRNRAP. V trimming: 2 bases; J trimming: 6 bases; junction bases outside the gene matches: 6. CDR3 length: 15 residues. The CDR3 nucleotides are TGTGCTAGTGGTTTGACCGGGAGGGCCGGCAATGAGCAGTTCTTC. This encodes CASGLTGRAGNEQFF.

V and J are TRBV19 and TRBJ1-1, with TRBD1 matching over 8 bases. Trimming cost V 5 bases and J 7 bases; bases outside gene matches: 9. CDR3 length equals 14 residues. CDR1 LNHDA and CDR2 SQIVND come from the germline V gene (reference sequence). CDR3 residues: CASSPFAGGYEAFF. In nucleotides, the CDR3 is TGTGCCAGTAGTCCTTTTGCAGGGGGCTATGAAGCTTTCTTT.

The chain carries TRBV5-1 and TRBJ2-5; 8 nucleotides line up with TRBD1. V lost 4 bases and J lost 2; bases outside the gene matches: 7. The CDR3 covers 15 residues. Per germline, CDR1 SGHRS and CDR2 YFSETQ. The CDR3 DNA follows: TGCGCCAGCAGCATCCAGACAGGGGATCAAGAGACCCAGTACTTC. This translates into CASSIQTGDQETQYF.

The chain uses TRBV4-3 and TRBJ1-5; D is ambiguous. The CDR3 is 14 residues long. Germline loops: CDR1 LGHNA, CDR2 YSLEER. V was clipped by 0 bases and J by 9 bases, with 12 bases between them. The CDR3 spells CASSQDKFGGPQHF. The CDR3 DNA reads as TGCGCCAGCAGCCAAGATAAGTTCGGAGGGCCCCAGCATTTT.